This T cell receptor (beta chain) was recorded in a study of OX40 agonist ivuxolimab in advanced cancers. Study-level background: Ivuxolimab was an agonistic, fully human IgG2 monoclonal antibody directed against OX40 (CD134), a costimulatory receptor. Intravenous ivuxolimab was administered to patients every 2 weeks at six dose levels: 0.01, 0.1, 0.3, 1.5, 3 and 10 mg/kg. Among the approximately 54 dose-escalation patients, roughly 20 had hepatocellular carcinoma, 15 or so melanoma, 9 renal cell carcinoma and 9 head and neck cancer. In the dose-escalation cohort, roughly 82% of patients were male, and the mean age was 60 years with a range of about 20 to 80. Prior anti-PD-1, anti-PD-L1 or anti-CTLA-4 therapy was permitted, and about two fifths of dose-escalation patients had received checkpoint inhibitors. Partial responses occurred in three dose-escalation patients, of whom one had hepatocellular carcinoma and two had cutaneous melanoma. The purpose of peripheral TCRbeta sequencing was to test whether ivuxolimab changed TCR sequence diversity and led to clonal T-cell expansion. The paper describes the monotherapy dose-escalation part (N of about 57 patients) of the phase I trial of ivuxolimab.

For sequencing of the TCRbeta CDR3 region, genomic DNA was extracted from the sorted cells. The immunoSEQ Assay was used for sequencing of TCRbeta CDR3 regions. TCRdb carries this immuneACCESS record with in-frame sequences only. Its versions omit some clonotypes, under half of them owing to an unresolved V gene in the studies checked, with the rest unexplained. For this sample the table gives more than 55,000 clones, of which 75% to 90% were detected only once. The ten biggest clones cover nearly 8.5% of the sample. The junction shows trimming of 4 bases on V and 0 bases on J, and the gene matches do not reach 6 bases of it. The CDR3 holds 15 amino acids from the cysteine to the phenylalanine. The read is trimmed to its CDR3 DNA, 45 bases read in frame from base 1. Via the germline V gene, CDR1 is SGDLS and CDR2 YYNGEE. Points the paper makes about the study in general: In partial responders in the 0.1-3.0 mg/kg groups, normalized peripheral clonal expansion was found to be among the lowest, especially among CD8+ T cells. Clonal expansion of both CD4+ and CD8+ blood T cells was observed from baseline to week 6 at doses 0.1 to 3.0 mg/kg. Antigen specificity was not determined for the clonally expanded peripheral T cells. After ivuxolimab, expanded clones were on average more numerous among CD8+ T cells than among CD4+ T cells. Low levels of normalized T-cell clonal expansion were also seen in some patients who did not respond.

Patients with a history of autoimmune disease or receiving systemic immunosuppression were excluded from the trial. In every dose cohort, peripheral blood was drawn for TCR sequencing at baseline, cycle 4 day 1, and cycle 7 day 1. Samples came from an open-label, multicenter, first-in-human phase I dose-escalation trial of ivuxolimab. The trial enrolled adults with locally advanced or metastatic head and neck squamous cell, hepatocellular, melanoma or renal cell carcinoma. Before TCR sequencing, CD4+ and CD8+ T cells were separately sorted from peripheral blood. The table lists this clone with a few counts. Its binding antigen is unknown. Per-base qualities were not stored, and no clone one base away is much larger.

The chain was built from TRBV9 and TRBJ2-7; TRBD1 aligns with 8 central bases. The clonotype was recovered from an adult with an advanced solid tumor such as melanoma, head and neck, liver or kidney cancer. The sample was CD4+ or CD8+ T cells sorted from blood, taken in a trial of the OX40 agonist ivuxolimab. The CDR3 reads as follows: CASSPEGQASYEQYF. The DNA sequence is TGTGCCAGCAGCCCTGAGGGACAGGCCTCCTACGAGCAGTACTTC.